Listed below are T cell receptor beta chains from one sample, sequenced in a study of blood T cell repertoires in COVID-19. Clones were read by immunoSEQ multiplex PCR, and TCRdb kept only the in-frame ones, dropping some. The repertoire holds more than 95,000 clones, with roughly 85% as singletons. The sequencing sample was made of peripheral blood. Every receptor here comes from a man aged 45-65 years in a cohort sampled during active COVID-19. CDR3s include the opening cysteine and the closing phenylalanine or tryptophan. The D gene is left open where the match is weak. The listing skips clone size in some rows; elsewhere it reads once, few, many or a size class.

J,D,V,size,CDR3,DNA
TRBJ1-3,TRBD1,TRBV20-1,.,CSASPSTGSGNTIYF,TGCAGTGCTAGTCCCTCGACAGGGTCTGGAAACACCATATATTTT
TRBJ2-1,TRBD2,TRBV7-2,.,CASSFRGSGSYNEQFF,TGTGCCAGCAGCTTCCGAGGTAGCGGGTCCTACAATGAGCAGTTCTTC
TRBJ1-1,TRBD1,TRBV5-1,.,CASSLGGTGGTEAFF,TGCGCCAGCAGCTTGGGTGGGACAGGGGGGACTGAAGCTTTCTTT
TRBJ1-5,.,TRBV10-3,.,CAISTVASNQPQHF,TGTGCCATATCTACGGTCGCTAGCAATCAGCCCCAGCATTTT
TRBJ1-5,TRBD1,TRBV28,.,CASTWGQDNQPQHF,TGTGCCAGCACCTGGGGACAGGACAATCAGCCCCAGCATTTT
TRBJ2-3,.,TRBV11-3,.,CASSLHREGPDTQYF,TGTGCCAGCAGCTTACACAGGGAAGGCCCAGATACGCAGTATTTT
TRBJ1-2,.,TRBV6-5,.,CASSRTPNIDGYTF,TGTGCCAGCAGCCGGACACCCAATATTGATGGCTACACCTTC
TRBJ1-6,.,TRBV6-5,.,CVSGREKDSPLHF,TGTGTCTCCGGACGGGAGAAGGATTCACCCCTCCACTTT
TRBJ2-3,TRBD2,TRBV5-6,.,CASSRGSSGATDTQYF,TGTGCCAGCAGCCGAGGTAGTAGCGGGGCGACAGATACGCAGTATTTT
TRBJ1-2,.,TRBV25-1,.,CASRKTATTVTEDGYTF,TGTGCCAGCAGGAAAACCGCAACAACCGTTACGGAGGATGGCTACACCTTC
TRBJ2-7,.,TRBV2,few,CASRPGVSYEQYF,TGTGCCAGCAGACCAGGGGTTTCGTACGAGCAGTACTTC
TRBJ2-3,TRBD2,TRBV10-3,.,CAINGLAGRTDTQYF,TGTGCCATCAATGGACTAGCGGGGCGCACAGATACGCAGTATTTT
TRBJ2-5,.,TRBV4-1,.,CASSQDIRYQETQYF,TGCGCCAGCAGCCAAGACATCAGGTACCAAGAGACCCAGTACTTC
TRBJ2-7,TRBD2,TRBV5-1,.,CASSLGEGTDEQYF,TGCGCCAGCAGCTTGGGGGAGGGTACCGACGAGCAGTACTTC
TRBJ1-5,TRBD1,TRBV18,.,CASSRTGDNQPQHF,TGTGCCAGCTCACGGACAGGGGACAATCAGCCCCAGCATTTT
TRBJ1-6,.,TRBV6-1,few,CASSDSPFYNSPLHF,TGTGCCAGCAGTGACAGTCCCTTTTATAATTCACCCCTCCACTTT
TRBJ1-3,TRBD1,TRBV5-5,.,CASRRGTGQGNTIYF,TGTGCCAGCAGGCGCGGGACAGGGCAAGGAAACACCATATATTTT
TRBJ1-1,.,TRBV5-1,.,CASSRLGGDTEAFF,TGCGCCAGCAGCCGGCTCGGGGGGGACACTGAAGCTTTCTTT
TRBJ1-1,.,TRBV19,.,CASSLQGGGWDTEAFF,TGTGCCAGTAGCCTCCAAGGCGGTGGGTGGGACACTGAAGCTTTCTTT
TRBJ2-4,.,TRBV6-1,.,CASSELGGNIQYF,TGTGCCAGCAGTGAACTAGGGGGAAACATTCAGTACTTC
TRBJ1-5,.,TRBV9,.,CASSVGEGNQPQHF,TGTGCCAGCAGCGTTGGGGAGGGAAATCAGCCCCAGCATTTT
TRBJ2-1,.,TRBV6-6,.,CASSPRAVASSYNEQFF,TGTGCCAGCAGTCCCAGGGCGGTTGCGAGCTCCTACAATGAGCAGTTCTTC
TRBJ2-3,TRBD2,TRBV5-4,.,CASSSASSGSRTDTQYF,TGTGCCAGCAGCAGCGCGTCTAGCGGGAGTCGCACAGATACGCAGTATTTT
TRBJ2-3,.,TRBV19,.,CASSPEGDTQYF,TGTGCCAGTAGCCCTGAGGGAGATACGCAGTATTTT
TRBJ2-7,TRBD1,TRBV24-1,.,CATSETGVNEQYF,TGTGCCACCAGTGAGACAGGGGTCAACGAGCAGTACTTC
TRBJ1-5,.,TRBV19,.,CASRAQGLGNQPQHF,TGTGCCAGTAGAGCACAGGGTCTGGGCAATCAGCCCCAGCATTTT
TRBJ1-2,TRBD1,TRBV29-1,once,CSVEEGQAGYGYTF,TGCAGCGTTGAAGAGGGACAGGCGGGCTATGGCTACACCTTC
TRBJ2-5,.,TRBV7-3,.,CASSITPGGETQYF,TGTGCCAGCAGCATAACTCCCGGCGGGGAGACCCAGTACTTC
TRBJ1-4,.,TRBV7-2,.,CASSLVGAPEEKLFF,TGTGCCAGCAGCTTAGTGGGGGCGCCGGAGGAAAAACTGTTTTTT
TRBJ1-1,.,TRBV5-1,.,CASSPRSGHVNTEAFF,TGCGCCAGCAGCCCTCGTTCGGGACACGTGAACACTGAAGCTTTCTTT
TRBJ1-2,TRBD1,TRBV27,few,CASSLTSGQLYGYTF,TGTGCCAGCAGTTTAACCTCGGGACAGCTCTATGGCTACACCTTC
TRBJ1-5,.,TRBV6-2/TRBV6-3,.,CASSPGARNQPQHF,TGTGCCAGCAGCCCGGGGGCCCGCAATCAGCCCCAGCATTTT
TRBJ1-5,.,TRBV28,.,CASRSPGGGPQHF,TGTGCCAGCAGGTCCCCCGGTGGTGGGCCCCAGCATTTT
TRBJ1-6,.,TRBV12-5,.,CASGLDRDSVHF,TGTGCTAGTGGTTTGGACCGGGACTCCGTCCACTTT
TRBJ2-7,TRBD2,TRBV7-2,.,CASSLLRGIVYEQYF,TGTGCCAGCAGCTTATTGCGGGGGATCGTATACGAGCAGTACTTC
TRBJ2-5,.,TRBV5-6,.,CASSLDLQETQYF,TGTGCCAGCAGCTTGGACTTACAAGAGACCCAGTACTTC
TRBJ2-1,.,TRBV5-1,.,CASSPTSGNNEQFF,TGCGCCAGCAGCCCGACCTCAGGGAACAATGAGCAGTTCTTC
TRBJ2-4,.,TRBV5-5,.,CASSFALTDIQYF,TGTGCCAGCAGCTTCGCACTTACGGACATTCAGTACTTC
TRBJ2-1,TRBD2,TRBV18,.,CASSPPGLAGGVDEQFF,TGTGCCAGCTCACCACCGGGACTAGCGGGGGGGGTCGATGAGCAGTTCTTC
TRBJ2-3,TRBD2,TRBV9,once,CASSVAGLAGDTQYF,TGTGCCAGCAGCGTAGCAGGACTAGCGGGAGATACGCAGTATTTT
TRBJ2-2,.,TRBV27,.,CASSLQWYTGELFF,TGTGCCAGCAGTTTGCAGTGGTACACCGGGGAGCTGTTTTTT
TRBJ2-3,TRBD2,TRBV11-2,.,CASSAWTSGGADTQYF,TGTGCCAGCAGCGCTTGGACTAGCGGGGGGGCAGATACGCAGTATTTT